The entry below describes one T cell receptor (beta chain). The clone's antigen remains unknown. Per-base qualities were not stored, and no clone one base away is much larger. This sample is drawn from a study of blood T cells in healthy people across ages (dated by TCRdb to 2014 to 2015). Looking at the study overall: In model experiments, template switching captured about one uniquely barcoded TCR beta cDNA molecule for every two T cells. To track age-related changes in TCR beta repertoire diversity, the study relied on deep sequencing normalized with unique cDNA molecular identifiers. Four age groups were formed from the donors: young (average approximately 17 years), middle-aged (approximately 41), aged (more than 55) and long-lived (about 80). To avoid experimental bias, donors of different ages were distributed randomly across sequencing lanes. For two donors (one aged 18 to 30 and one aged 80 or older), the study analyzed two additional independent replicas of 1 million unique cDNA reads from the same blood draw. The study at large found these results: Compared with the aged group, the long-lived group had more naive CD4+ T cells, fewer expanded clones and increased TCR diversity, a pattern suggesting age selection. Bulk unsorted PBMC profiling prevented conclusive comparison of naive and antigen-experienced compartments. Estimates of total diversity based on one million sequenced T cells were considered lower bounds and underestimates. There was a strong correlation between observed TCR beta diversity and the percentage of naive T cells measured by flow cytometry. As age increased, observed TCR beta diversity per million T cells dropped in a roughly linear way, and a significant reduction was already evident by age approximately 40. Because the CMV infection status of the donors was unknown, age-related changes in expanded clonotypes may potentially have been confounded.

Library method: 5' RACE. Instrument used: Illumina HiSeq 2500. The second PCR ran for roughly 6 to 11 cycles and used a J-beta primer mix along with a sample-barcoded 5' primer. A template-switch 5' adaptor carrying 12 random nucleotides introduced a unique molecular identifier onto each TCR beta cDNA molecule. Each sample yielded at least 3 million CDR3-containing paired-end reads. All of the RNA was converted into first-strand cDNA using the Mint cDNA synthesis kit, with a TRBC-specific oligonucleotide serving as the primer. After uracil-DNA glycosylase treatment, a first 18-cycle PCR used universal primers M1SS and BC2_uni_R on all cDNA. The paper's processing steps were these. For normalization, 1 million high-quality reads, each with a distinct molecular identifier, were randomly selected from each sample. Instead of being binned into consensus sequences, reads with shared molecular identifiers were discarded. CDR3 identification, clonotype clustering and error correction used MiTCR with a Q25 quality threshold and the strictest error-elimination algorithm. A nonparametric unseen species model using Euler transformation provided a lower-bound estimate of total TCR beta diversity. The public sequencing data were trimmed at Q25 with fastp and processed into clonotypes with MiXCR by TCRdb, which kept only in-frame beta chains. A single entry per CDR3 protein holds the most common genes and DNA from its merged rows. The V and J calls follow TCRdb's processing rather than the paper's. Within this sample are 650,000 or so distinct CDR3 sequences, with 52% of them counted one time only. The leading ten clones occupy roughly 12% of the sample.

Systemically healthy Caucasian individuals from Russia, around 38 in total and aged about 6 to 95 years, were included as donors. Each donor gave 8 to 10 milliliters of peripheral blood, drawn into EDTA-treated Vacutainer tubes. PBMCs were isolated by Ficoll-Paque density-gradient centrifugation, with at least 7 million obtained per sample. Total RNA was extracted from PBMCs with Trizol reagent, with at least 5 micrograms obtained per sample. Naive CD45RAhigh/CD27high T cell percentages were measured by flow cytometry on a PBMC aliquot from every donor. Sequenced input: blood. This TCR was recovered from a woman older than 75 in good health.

The DNA is as follows: TGTGCCAGCAGTTTAAGAAGCGGGCAACTCTACGAGCAGTACTTC. Translated, this gives CASSLRSGQLYEQYF. The receptor chain draws on TRBV6-2 or TRBV6-3 and TRBJ2-7; the D gene is perhaps TRBD2, on 6 matching bases. The CDR3 runs 15 residues from the cysteine to the phenylalanine. Of the read, only the CDR3 DNA is kept; its 45 bases are in frame from base 1. Trimming at the junction amounts to 4 bases on V and 3 bases on J, and the germline ends lie 16 bases apart. CDR1 and CDR2 (MNHEY, SVGEGT) derive from the germline V gene.